Each of the 20 T cell receptor beta chains below was sequenced from the same sample in a study of Graves' ophthalmopathy and Graves' hyperthyroidism. Amplified TCR beta CDR3 regions were obtained using RNA transcripts as template. The first-round RT-PCR employed HTBI primers together with the Qiagen OneStep RT-PCR kit. A multiplex PCR was then performed as the second round. TCRdb ran MiXCR on the multiplex PCR reads and lists one entry per CDR3 protein. Found here are around 470,000 distinct CDR3 sequences, about 15% of them singletons; the top ten hold about a tenth. Specimen: blood. These receptors all stem from a woman aged 25 to 45 with Graves' ophthalmopathy.

The sample holds a few counts of this clonotype. Given a much more abundant clone one base away, this may be a read error. The rearrangement uses TRBV11-3 and TRBJ1-1; unclear D gene. This CDR3 region has 13 residues. Germline V lookup: CDR1 SGHNT, CDR2 YENEEA. The CDR3 bases are TGTGCCAGCAGCTCCCTCTTGAACACTGAAGCTTGCTTT. Encoded protein: CASSSLLNTEACF.

This clonotype came up once. A much larger clone is a single base away; this may be a read error. J is TRBJ2-5 and V is TRBV6-2 or TRBV6-3, with a weak D call TRBD1 (5 bases). With 7 bases removed from V and 2 bases from J, the gap between germline ends came to 11 bases. This CDR3 is built from 13 residues. Germline V gene data show CDR1 as MNHEY and CDR2 as SVGEGT. CDR3 nucleotide sequence: TGTGCCAGCATCAGACAGAAACAAGAGACCCAGTACTTC. It codes for CASIRQKQETQYF.

This clonotype has at least ten counts. The rearrangement joins TRBV27 to TRBJ2-7; the match to TRBD1 covers 8 bases. V gave up 5 bases and J gave up 5 bases; unmatched junction bases: 11. This CDR3 contains 15 residues. The germline V gene encodes CDR1 MNHEY and CDR2 SMNVEV (reference sequence). The CDR3 region is CASSPQPSDRDEQYF. The CDR3 region has the DNA TGTGCCAGCAGTCCCCAGCCTTCGGACAGGGACGAGCAGTACTTC.

CDR3 DNA: TGTGCCAGCAGTACCCCCGGACGGGTGGGGGAAGCTTTCTTT. It codes for CASSTPGRVGEAFF. The chain has TRBV6-1 and TRBJ1-1; D gene ambiguous. Germline V gene sequence: CDR1 MNHNS, CDR2 SASEGT. The length of the CDR3 is 14 residues. The V and J ends lost 5 bases and 8 bases respectively, with 18 bases between them.

There are many counts of this clonotype. The chain links TRBV28 to TRBJ2-7, with D maybe TRBD2 (5 bases). CDR3 length: 15 amino acids. The germline gives CDR1 MDHEN, CDR2 SYDVKM. Trimming took 2 bases from V and 2 from J, leaving 13 bases between them. The CDR3 is CASSLLAGVTYEQYF. CDR3 bases: TGTGCCAGCAGTTTACTAGCAGGAGTCACCTACGAGCAGTACTTC. Drawing the rest from reference TRBV28 and TRBJ2-7, the complete variable domain is DVKVTQSSRYLVKRTGEKVFLECVQDMDHENMFWYRQDPGLGLRLIYFSYDVKMKEKGDIPEGYSVSREKKERFSLILESASTNQTSMYLCASSLLAGVTYEQYFGPGTRLTVT.

This clonotype showed up many times. The V call is TRBV6-5, the J call TRBJ2-7, with TRBD2 as a possible D gene (6 bases). V was cut by 0 bases and J by 6 bases, with 12 bases left in between. CDR3 length: 14 residues. Germline V gene sequence: CDR1 MNHEY, CDR2 SVGAGI. CDR3 region: CASSYSRVLAEQYF. CDR3 nucleotides: TGTGCCAGCAGTTACTCGAGAGTACTAGCCGAGCAGTACTTC.

The sample holds many counts of this clonotype. The V gene is TRBV10-3, the J gene TRBJ1-1; the D is unclear. Germline lookup yields CDR1 ENHRY and CDR2 SYGVKD. V was cut by 0 bases and J by 1 base, with 27 bases left in between. CDR3 size: 21 residues. CDR3 sequence: CAISESTPGDVIRQQNTEAFF. The CDR3 DNA reads as TGTGCCATCAGTGAGTCGACTCCGGGCGATGTGATCAGGCAACAGAACACTGAAGCTTTCTTT.

This clonotype was counted ten times or more. The chain's CDR3 is CAWSSRVENIQYF. CDR3 in DNA: TGTGCCTGGAGTTCCCGCGTTGAAAACATTCAGTACTTC. The chain employs TRBV30 and TRBJ2-4; D is ambiguous. The CDR3 consists of 13 residues. The V and J ends lost 2 bases and 5 bases respectively, with 10 bases between them. CDR1 and CDR2 from the germline V gene are GTSNPN and SVGIG (reference sequence).

This clonotype was detected ten times or more. The chain carries TRBV28 and TRBJ2-7, with D unresolved. This CDR3 has 12 amino acids. Trimming removed 2 bases from V and 4 bases from J, with 6 bases in between. Germline values: CDR1 MDHEN, CDR2 SYDVKM. The CDR3, as DNA: TGTGCCAGCAGTTTAATCGCATACGAGCAGTACTTC. Translation gives CASSLIAYEQYF.

Comment on this clonotype: Possible read error: a much larger clone is one base away. This chain joins TRBV12-3 or TRBV12-4 and TRBJ2-2; 8 nucleotides align to TRBD1. The trim removed 6 bases at V and 7 bases at J, leaving 4 bases unmatched. The CDR3 extends over 13 amino acids. CDR3 sequence: CASSETGVGELFF. In DNA, the CDR3 is TGTGCCAGCAGCGAGACAGGGGTCGGGGAGCTGTTTTTT.

This clonotype was counted a few times. The chain recombines TRBV15 with TRBJ2-4; 10 bases are shared with TRBD1. Losses at the gene ends were 3 bases for V and 7 bases for J; bases not matched to a gene: 3. The length of the CDR3 is 14 residues. Germline CDR1 LNHNV, CDR2 YYDKDF (reference sequence). CDR3 nucleotide sequence: TGTGCCACCAGCAGGACGGGACAGGGGAACATTCAGTACTTC. Translating gives CATSRTGQGNIQYF.

This clonotype was counted many times. V gene TRBV12-3 or TRBV12-4 combines with J gene TRBJ1-1, with 9 positions matching TRBD1. This CDR3 is 14 amino acids long. Trimming at V came to 7 bases and at J to 5 bases, leaving 8 bases not matched to a gene. The CDR3 sequence: CASKGGQGKTEAFF. The CDR3 bases are TGTGCCAGCAAGGGCGGACAGGGGAAAACTGAAGCTTTCTTT.

This sequence joins TRBV27 and TRBJ1-1; D ambiguous. The CDR3 is 12 amino acids. Trimming left V 4 bases short and J 12 bases short, with 15 bases between. Germline V CDR1 and CDR2: MNHEY, SMNVEV (reference sequence). The CDR3 spells CASSSSGRGPFF. Here the CDR3 DNA reads TGTGCCAGCAGTTCCTCCGGACGAGGCCCTTTCTTT.

The V call is TRBV12-3 or TRBV12-4, the J call TRBJ1-6, with D unresolved. The CDR3 is 17 amino acids. Trimming removed 1 base from V and 4 bases from J, with 14 bases in between. The CDR3 DNA sequence: TGTGCCAGCAGTTTAGGGAGCCCTTCCGTTTATAATTCACCCCTCCACTTT. This sequence encodes CASSLGSPSVYNSPLHF.

Ten or more counts support this clonotype. The chain has TRBV7-9 and TRBJ2-7; possible D gene TRBD2, 6 bases. V was cut by 6 bases and J by 6 bases, with 15 bases left in between. The CDR3 has 13 residues. Per germline, CDR1 SEHNR and CDR2 FQNEAQ (reference sequence). CDR3 region: CASRPPEGPEQYF. CDR3 in DNA: TGTGCCAGCAGACCCCCGGAGGGACCCGAGCAGTACTTC. The variable domain in full, with the rest retrieved from reference TRBV7-9 and TRBJ2-7, is DTGVSQNPRHKITKRGQNVTFRCDPISEHNRLYWYRQTLGQGPEFLTYFQNEAQLEKSRLLSDRFSAERPKGSFSTLEIQRTEQGDSAMYLCASRPPEGPEQYFGPGTRLTVT.

This chain connects TRBV6-1 to TRBJ2-4; the D is unclear. Germline CDR1 reads MNHNS; CDR2 reads SASEGT. The V end was cut by 3 bases, the J end by 0 bases, with 9 bases between. CDR3 size: 15 residues. In nucleotides, the CDR3 is TGTGCCAGCAGTGATAACTCCCTAGCCAAAAACATTCAGTACTTC. It is translated as CASSDNSLAKNIQYF.

This clonotype has at least ten counts. The V gene is TRBV6-1, the J gene TRBJ1-1; D remains ambiguous. Trimming removed 5 bases at V and 2 bases at J, with 9 bases between. Germline V gene sequence: CDR1 MNHNS, CDR2 SASEGT. The CDR3 consists of 13 residues. In nucleotides, the CDR3 is TGTGCCAGCAGTCCTAGCGAAAACACTGAAGCTTTCTTT. This codes for CASSPSENTEAFF.

This clonotype was observed many times. The rearrangement joins TRBV10-3 to TRBJ2-2; D is unresolved. CDR3 size: 16 residues. Germline lookup yields CDR1 ENHRY and CDR2 SYGVKD. V was pared by 0 bases and J by 0 bases, with 8 bases between. For the CDR3, the DNA is TGTGCCATCAGTGAGTCGCCTTCTGCGAACACCGGGGAGCTGTTTTTT. Protein sequence: CAISESPSANTGELFF.

As concerns this clonotype: At one boundary the junction diverges from the germline segment, which might be a read error. V usage is TRBV30 and J usage is TRBJ1-2; D not resolved. This CDR3 region has 13 residues. The germline gives CDR1 GTSNPN, CDR2 SVGIG (reference sequence). Written as DNA, the CDR3 is TGTGCCTGGAGTGTTGCCCACGACTATGGCTGCACCTTC. The encoded protein is CAWSVAHDYGCTF.

The table lists this clonotype with many counts. The V call is TRBV5-1, the J call TRBJ1-1; tentatively, D is TRBD1 (5 bases). V lost 3 bases, J lost 1 base, and 19 bases lay in between. Per germline, CDR1 SGHRS and CDR2 YFSETQ. This CDR3 contains 17 residues. The CDR3 loop reads CASSSARTGRRNTEAFF. The CDR3 region has the DNA TGCGCCAGCAGCTCTGCACGAACGGGACGGAGGAACACTGAAGCTTTCTTT.